These 26 T cell receptor beta chains were all obtained from the same sample, sequenced in a study of CD8+CD57+ T cells in acquired aplastic anemia listed by TCRdb under 2018. The instrument was an Illumina HiSeq 2000. Profiling of TCR beta VDJ combinations and CDR3 sequences used genomic DNA as the template. TCRdb reprocessing: public reads trimmed at Q25 with fastp, clones called with MiXCR, in-frame beta chains kept. Under each unique CDR3 protein, matching rows form one entry showing the most common genes and DNA. The table for this sample lists some 200,000 distinct CDR3 sequences; over 55% of them were counted only once. The ten largest clones add up to approximately 30% of the sample. Sequencing was done on a sample of sorted CD4+, CD8+, or CD8+CD57+ T cells (not recorded which) from PBMCs. The receptors stem from a human donor in good health.

This clonotype has a handful of counts. This chain connects TRBV29-1 to TRBJ1-1; maybe TRBD1 (5 bases). The germline gives CDR1 SQVTM, CDR2 ANQGSEA. The CDR3 spans 13 residues. Trimming removed 8 bases from V and 1 base from J, with 14 bases in between. CDR3 coding DNA: TGCAGCTCGATAACAGGCACGAACACTGAAGCTTTCTTT. Amino acid sequence: CSSITGTNTEAFF.

Many counts were recorded for this clonotype. The rearrangement uses TRBV10-3 and TRBJ2-7; 13 bases are a match to TRBD2. CDR1 and CDR2 from the germline V gene are ENHRY and SYGVKD. V gave up 6 bases and J gave up 0 bases; unmatched junction bases: 5. This CDR3 is 16 amino acids long. The CDR3 coding sequence is TGTGCCATCAGAGGGACTAGCGGGGAGGCCTCCTACGAGCAGTACTTC. Its protein is CAIRGTSGEASYEQYF.

This clonotype showed up many times. The J gene is TRBJ2-7, the V gene TRBV27; TRBD1 might be the D (6 bases). Germline V gene sequence: CDR1 MNHEY, CDR2 SMNVEV (reference sequence). This CDR3 contains 15 residues. Trimming left V 4 bases short and J 4 bases short, with 17 bases between. CDR3: CASSSQQGWGYEQYF. DNA of the CDR3: TGTGCCAGCAGTTCTCAACAGGGATGGGGATACGAGCAGTACTTC.

This chain joins TRBV29-1 and TRBJ2-1; D may be TRBD1 or TRBD2 (5 bases each). Trimming took 4 bases from V and 6 from J, leaving 19 bases between them. This CDR3 region has 15 residues. Germline V lookup: CDR1 SQVTM, CDR2 ANQGSEA. The CDR3 protein is CSVVFVSKGTNEQFF. CDR3 bases: TGCAGCGTTGTTTTTGTCTCCAAAGGGACCAATGAGCAGTTCTTC.

The V and J genes are TRBV2 and TRBJ2-6, with 7 bases that match TRBD1. With V trimmed by 4 bases and J by 2 bases, 5 bases remained unmatched. The CDR3 is 16 amino acids. Germline V gene lookup returns CDR1 SNHLY and CDR2 FYNNEI. The CDR3 DNA reads TGTGCCAGCAGTGCTAACAGGGGAGCTGGGGCCAACGTCCTGACTTTC. Encoded protein: CASSANRGAGANVLTF.

The table lists this clonotype with a count of one. The chain links TRBV20-1 to TRBJ2-4; D call uncertain. The CDR3 runs to 12 residues. The germline V gene encodes CDR1 DFQATT and CDR2 SNEGSKA (reference sequence). V was cut by 7 bases and J by 7 bases, with 14 bases left in between. The CDR3 DNA reads as TGCAGTGTCGAAAAGGCGTCTAACATTCAGTACTTC. This gives the protein CSVEKASNIQYF.

The chain recombines TRBV5-1 with TRBJ2-5, with 8 positions matching TRBD1. J was trimmed by 5 bases and V by 0 bases; bases with no gene match: 6. This CDR3 comprises 15 residues. Per germline, CDR1 SGHRS and CDR2 YFSETQ. CDR3 region: CASSLGGRGPETQYF. CDR3 nucleotide sequence: TGCGCCAGCAGCTTGGGCGGCAGGGGGCCGGAGACCCAGTACTTC.

This clonotype was observed many times. The chain combines TRBV10-3 with TRBJ1-1, with 7 bases fitting TRBD1. The CDR3 has 15 residues. CDR1 is ENHRY and CDR2 is SYGVKD in the germline V gene. Trimming at V came to 0 bases and at J to 3 bases, leaving 4 bases not matched to a gene. The CDR3 bases are TGTGCCATCAGTGAGTCCGGCAGGGGGGACACTGAAGCTTTCTTT. The encoded protein is CAISESGRGDTEAFF.

Notes on this clonotype: Germline and junction disagree at one end, which may indicate a read error. This chain connects TRBV2 to TRBJ2-7; 8 bases line up with TRBD2. The germline gives CDR1 SNHLY, CDR2 FYNNEI. This CDR3 contains 13 residues. The CDR3 region has the DNA TGTGCCCGTCGACTAGCGAGAGCCGAGGAGCGGTACTTC. Translated, it gives CARRLARAEERYF.

The V and J genes are TRBV7-2 and TRBJ2-1; no definite D call. This CDR3 is 14 amino acids long. From germline, CDR1 is SGHTA and CDR2 FQGNSA. V lost 0 bases to trimming and J lost 16 bases, with 19 bases between them. In nucleotides, the CDR3 is TGTGCCAGCAGCTTAGCGACGGCCGCCCGTATTGCATTCTTC. This codes for CASSLATAARIAFF.

The chain links TRBV11-2 to TRBJ2-5; 9 nucleotides align to TRBD2. CDR1 is SGHAT and CDR2 is FQNNGV in the germline V gene. Trimming removed 4 bases from V and 5 bases from J; junction bases left unmatched: 11. The CDR3 length is 16 residues. CDR3 nucleotide sequence: TGTGCCAGCAGCTCCCTTAGCGGGAGAAAGGGGGAGACCCAGTACTTC. Translating it yields CASSSLSGRKGETQYF.

In the case of this clonotype: At one end, the junction sequence differs from germline, possibly due to a read error. The chain combines TRBV7-8 with TRBJ1-3; 7 bases agree with TRBD1. CDR1 is SGHVS and CDR2 is FQNEAQ in the germline V gene. The CDR3 is made up of 15 amino acids. The CDR3 coding sequence is TGTGCCAGCAGCCCTGAGGGGGCCTCTGGAAGCACCATATATTTT. It yields the protein CASSPEGASGSTIYF.

The rearrangement joins TRBV5-1 to TRBJ1-1, with unresolved D. V was shortened by 4 bases and J by 0 bases, with 19 bases between the two germline ends. CDR3 length equals 17 residues. The germline CDR1 and CDR2 sequences are SGHRS and YFSETQ. The CDR3 region is CASSRPQQNLMNTEAFF. The CDR3 DNA follows: TGCGCCAGCAGCCGTCCTCAACAGAATCTCATGAACACTGAAGCTTTCTTT.

The DNA for the CDR3 is TGTGCCAGCAGTTCGGGCAGGGGTGCGACCTGGAGCCCCTACGAGCAGTACTTC. Amino acids: CASSSGRGATWSPYEQYF. The chain couples TRBV12-3 or TRBV12-4 to TRBJ2-7; the D gene is possibly TRBD1 (6 bases). The CDR3 runs to 18 residues. V was clipped by 4 bases and J by 2 bases, with 24 bases between them.

The genes are TRBV15 and TRBJ2-7, with 10 bases aligning to TRBD2. Germline-derived CDR1 and CDR2 are LNHNV and YYDKDF (reference sequence). CDR3 length: 14 residues. V trimming: 2 bases; J trimming: 5 bases; junction bases outside the gene matches: 3. The CDR3 DNA follows: TGTGCCACCAGCAGAACTAGCGGGACCCACGAGCAGTACTTC. This sequence encodes CATSRTSGTHEQYF.

In the case of this clonotype: A read error may explain this, as a much larger clone is one base away. This sequence joins TRBV7-2 and TRBJ1-4; 8 nucleotides match TRBD1. CDR1 and CDR2 from the germline V gene are SGHTA and FQGNSA. The V and J ends lost 8 bases and 6 bases, in that order; junction bases with no gene match: 14. CDR3 size: 16 residues. The CDR3 protein is CASGPMSRTGYEKLFF. The CDR3 DNA sequence: TGTGCCAGCGGCCCTATGAGCAGGACAGGGTATGAAAAACTGTTTTTT. The complete variable domain, with remaining parts taken from reference TRBV7-2 and TRBJ1-4, reads GAGVSQSPSNKVTEKGKDVELRCDPISGHTALYWYRQSLGQGLEFLIYFQGNSAPDKSGLPSDRFSAERTGGSVSTLTIQRTQQEDSAVYLCASGPMSRTGYEKLFFGSGTQLSVL.

A few counts support this clonotype. The chain uses TRBV5-1 and TRBJ2-1; tentatively, D is TRBD1 or TRBD2 (6 bases each). CDR3 length: 13 amino acids. Trimming stripped 4 bases from V and 9 bases from J, with 14 bases between. Germline values: CDR1 SGHRS, CDR2 YFSETQ. The CDR3 spells CASSPGEGGEQFF. In DNA, the CDR3 is TGCGCCAGCAGCCCAGGCGAGGGGGGTGAGCAGTTCTTC.

This chain uses TRBV9 with TRBJ1-6; D is unclear. Germline CDR1 is SGDLS and CDR2 is YYNGEE. V was pared by 3 bases and J by 9 bases, with 13 bases between. CDR3 length: 14 amino acids. The CDR3 is CASSASDIGSPLHF. DNA for the CDR3: TGTGCCAGCAGCGCCAGTGACATAGGTTCACCCCTCCACTTT.

This clonotype has at least ten counts. V gene TRBV5-1 combines with J gene TRBJ1-1, with D uncertain. CDR3 length equals 13 residues. Trimming removed 1 base at V and 4 bases at J, with 8 bases between. The germline V gene has CDR1 SGHRS and CDR2 YFSETQ. The chain's CDR3 is CASSLSGGTEAFF. The CDR3, as DNA: TGCGCCAGCAGCTTGAGCGGTGGCACTGAAGCTTTCTTT.

The chain links TRBV20-1 to TRBJ2-7; D is undetermined. CDR1 and CDR2 (germline): DFQATT, SNEGSKA (reference sequence). The length of the CDR3 is 11 residues. Trimming removed 7 bases from V and 7 bases from J, with 14 bases in between. CDR3 DNA: TGCAGTGTCCCGGGCACCCTGGAGCAGTACTTC. Protein: CSVPGTLEQYF.

This clonotype has ten or more counts. The rearrangement uses TRBV9 and TRBJ2-5; D uncertain. The CDR3 totals 15 residues. V shed 0 bases and J shed 2 bases, with 11 bases lying between them. The germline V gene encodes CDR1 SGDLS and CDR2 YYNGEE. As DNA, the CDR3 is TGTGCCAGCAGCGTAGGAACAGCCATTCAAGAGACCCAGTACTTC. It codes for CASSVGTAIQETQYF.

V is TRBV9 and J is TRBJ1-1; D unclear. This CDR3 region has 12 residues. Germline-derived CDR1 and CDR2 are SGDLS and YYNGEE. V was trimmed by 4 bases and J by 11 bases, leaving 15 bases between them. This CDR3 reads CASSPGHGYAFF. The CDR3 DNA sequence: TGTGCCAGCAGCCCCGGTCACGGGTATGCTTTCTTT.

In its sample, this clonotype was seen a few times. The chain links TRBV28 to TRBJ2-1; the match to TRBD2 covers 8 bases. V lost 6 bases to trimming and J lost 1 base; unmatched junction nucleotides: 14. CDR1 and CDR2 (germline): MDHEN, SYDVKM. This CDR3 has 18 amino acids. CDR3 sequence: CASRPSGSANPSYNEQFF. CDR3 bases: TGTGCCAGCAGGCCCAGCGGGAGCGCCAATCCATCCTACAATGAGCAGTTCTTC.

The chain combines TRBV5-5 with TRBJ2-7; TRBD1 agrees at 10 bases. Looked up from germline, CDR1 is SGHKS and CDR2 is YYEKEE (reference sequence). V lost 3 bases to trimming and J lost 1 base; unmatched junction nucleotides: 7. The CDR3 consists of 16 residues. The CDR3 sequence is CASSCDPGQGSYEQYF. The CDR3, as DNA: TGTGCCAGCAGCTGCGACCCGGGACAGGGGTCCTACGAGCAGTACTTC.

This clonotype was counted once. V is TRBV10-3 and J is TRBJ1-2, with D unclear. Trimming pared 0 bases from V and 3 bases from J, leaving 8 bases between. The CDR3 length is 14 residues. Germline lookup yields CDR1 ENHRY and CDR2 SYGVKD. The CDR3: CAISESGVYYGYTF. DNA of the CDR3: TGTGCCATCAGTGAGTCTGGGGTTTACTATGGCTACACCTTC.

V is TRBV4-1 and J is TRBJ1-1; 9 positions match TRBD1. V was clipped by 0 bases and J by 8 bases; unmatched bases: 7. Germline CDR1 MGHRA, CDR2 YSYEKL. The CDR3 is made up of 15 amino acids. The CDR3 nucleotides read TGCGCCAGCAGCCAAGATATGGGGACAGGGAGGGAAGCTTTCTTT. It is translated as CASSQDMGTGREAFF.